The 19 T cell receptor beta chains listed next were all sequenced from one sample in a study of T cell responses to AZD1222 COVID-19 vaccine. Clones were read by immunoSEQ multiplex PCR, and TCRdb kept only the in-frame ones, dropping some. Seen here are approximately 200,000 clones, about nine tenths observed once, and the top ten hold about 3%. The sequences come from peripheral blood, collected on day 0 of MenACWY control vaccination. The source of these receptors is an adult in good health.

The chain couples TRBV7-9 to TRBJ2-5; tentatively, D is TRBD1 or TRBD2 (5 bases each). The germline V and J ends were trimmed by 5 bases and 5 bases, with 15 bases remaining between them. Germline CDR1 and CDR2: SEHNR and FQNEAQ (reference sequence). The CDR3 spans 14 residues. CDR3 loop: CASSPRGTTETQYF. The CDR3 nucleotides are TGTGCCAGCAGCCCGAGGGGCACCACCGAGACCCAGTACTTC. The full variable domain, with the rest looked up from reference TRBV7-9 and TRBJ2-5, is DTGVSQNPRHKITKRGQNVTFRCDPISEHNRLYWYRQTLGQGPEFLTYFQNEAQLEKSRLLSDRFSAERPKGSFSTLEIQRTEQGDSAMYLCASSPRGTTETQYFGPGTRLLVL.

The CDR3 DNA follows: TGTGCCAGCAGCTTACGGGACTTGGGAACCTACGAGCAGTACTTC. Amino acid sequence: CASSLRDLGTYEQYF. This chain uses TRBV7-9 with TRBJ2-7; tentatively, D is TRBD2 (6 bases). V was trimmed by 2 bases and J by 2 bases, leaving 13 bases between them. The CDR3 contains 15 residues. Germline V CDR1 and CDR2: SEHNR, FQNEAQ (reference sequence).

J is TRBJ2-7 and V is TRBV19; D uncertain. V lost 6 bases to trimming and J lost 4 bases, with 19 bases between them. The germline V gene has CDR1 LNHDA and CDR2 SQIVND (reference sequence). The CDR3 runs to 15 residues. CDR3 amino acids: CASSEILGPRYEQYF. CDR3 in DNA: TGTGCCAGTAGCGAAATCCTAGGGCCTCGATACGAGCAGTACTTC. Full variable domain (remainder filled in from reference TRBV19 and TRBJ2-7): DGGITQSPKYLFRKEGQNVTLSCEQNLNHDAMYWYRQDPGQGLRLIYYSQIVNDFQKGDIAEGYSVSREKKESFPLTVTSAQKNPTAFYLCASSEILGPRYEQYFGPGTRLTVT.

The rearrangement joins TRBV28 to TRBJ2-3; 7 positions agree with TRBD2. V was clipped by 3 bases and J by 1 base; unmatched bases: 1. CDR1 and CDR2 from the germline V gene are MDHEN and SYDVKM. The CDR3 totals 14 residues. CDR3 residues: CASSFLAGTDTQYF. The DNA for the CDR3 is TGTGCCAGCAGTTTCCTAGCGGGCACAGATACGCAGTATTTT.

This clone was seen a single time. J is TRBJ1-2 and V is TRBV28, with D perhaps matching TRBD1 (5 bases). The CDR3 contains 15 residues. Trimming cost V 6 bases and J 8 bases, with 22 bases left between them. Germline CDR1 reads MDHEN; CDR2 reads SYDVKM. The CDR3 region is CASRTDGTDTWGYTF. The DNA for the CDR3 is TGTGCCAGCAGGACTGACGGGACCGACACTTGGGGCTACACCTTC.

This chain connects TRBV30 to TRBJ1-1; D not resolved. The germline V gene has CDR1 GTSNPN and CDR2 SVGIG (reference sequence). Between the trimmed V and J ends, which lost 2 bases and 1 base, there was a span of 5 bases. The CDR3 has 12 amino acids. CDR3 residues: CAWSSENTEAFF. DNA of the CDR3: TGTGCCTGGAGTTCAGAGAACACTGAAGCTTTCTTT.

The gene calls are TRBV21-1 and TRBJ1-1. TRBV21-1 is designated a pseudogene. The CDR3 contains 14 residues. DNA for the CDR3: TGTGCCAGCAGCAAAGCGATTATGAACACTGAAGCTTTCTTT. This translates into CASSKAIMNTEAFF.

Remarks on this clone: The junction and the germline gene differ at one end; a read error may be behind it. The chain joins TRBV5-5 to TRBJ2-1; TRBD2 matches at 9 bases. CDR3 length equals 15 residues. In germline, CDR1 is SGHKS, CDR2 YYEKEE (reference sequence). CDR3 nucleotides: TGTGCCCGCAGCTTGGACGGCGGGGGGGCAAATGAGCAGTTCTTC. Its protein product is CARSLDGGGANEQFF.

The chain recombines TRBV19 with TRBJ2-7; D remains unclear. The CDR3 consists of 14 residues. The germline gives CDR1 LNHDA, CDR2 SQIVND (reference sequence). V gave up 0 bases and J gave up 1 base, with 7 bases separating them. The CDR3, as DNA: TGTGCCAGTAGTATAGATGTGGGATCCTACGAGCAGTACTTC. The encoded protein is CASSIDVGSYEQYF. The whole variable domain, remainder taken from reference TRBV19 and TRBJ2-7, is DGGITQSPKYLFRKEGQNVTLSCEQNLNHDAMYWYRQDPGQGLRLIYYSQIVNDFQKGDIAEGYSVSREKKESFPLTVTSAQKNPTAFYLCASSIDVGSYEQYFGPGTRLTVT.

V and J are TRBV9 and TRBJ2-7, with D unclear. With 2 bases removed from V and 3 bases from J, the gap between germline ends came to 9 bases. The CDR3 loop spans 13 amino acids. Germline CDR1 is SGDLS and CDR2 is YYNGEE. CDR3 protein: CASSVGPNYEQYF. CDR3 in DNA: TGTGCCAGCAGCGTCGGACCAAACTACGAGCAGTACTTC.

The chain couples TRBV27 to TRBJ2-7, with 11 nucleotides matching TRBD2. With V trimmed by 5 bases and J by 9 bases, 12 bases remained unmatched. CDR1 is MNHEY and CDR2 is SMNVEV in the germline V gene (reference sequence). The CDR3 spans 15 residues. As DNA, the CDR3 is TGTGCCAGCAGTCAGGGACTAGCGGTAGGAGATCCGCAGTACTTC. Translating gives CASSQGLAVGDPQYF.

This chain connects TRBV9 to TRBJ2-2; D is undetermined. The ends were cut back, 4 bases at V and 2 bases at J, with 9 bases in the middle. The CDR3 totals 14 residues. From germline, CDR1 is SGDLS and CDR2 YYNGEE. CDR3 DNA: TGTGCCAGCAGCTTTAGTTTTAACACCGGGGAGCTGTTTTTT. Amino acid sequence: CASSFSFNTGELFF.

This clone was detected only once. The rearrangement joins TRBV9 to TRBJ1-1; D gene unclear. This CDR3 is 14 amino acids long. Trimming took 1 base from V and 3 from J, leaving 10 bases between them. Germline CDR1 and CDR2: SGDLS and YYNGEE. The CDR3 DNA is TGTGCCAGCAGCGTAAGCGGGGTGGACACTGAAGCTTTCTTT. Encoded protein: CASSVSGVDTEAFF.

A single count supports this clone. J is TRBJ2-7 and V is TRBV11-3, with TRBD1 matching 9 bases. V shed 5 bases and J 1 base; nucleotides not matched to a gene: 6. Germline values: CDR1 SGHNT, CDR2 YENEEA. The CDR3 contains 15 residues. CDR3 sequence: CASSRDRGSSYEQYF. In DNA, the CDR3 is TGTGCCAGCAGCCGTGACAGGGGGAGTTCCTACGAGCAGTACTTC.

The chain joins TRBV6-5 to TRBJ1-2, with D perhaps TRBD1 (6 bases). The CDR3 is 13 amino acids. Trimming left V 6 bases short and J 4 bases short, with 12 bases between. Germline values: CDR1 MNHEY, CDR2 SVGAGI. The CDR3 DNA reads TGTGCCAGCAGATTCAGGGGAATCTATGGCTACACCTTC. Amino acids: CASRFRGIYGYTF.

The chain is built from TRBV7-2 and TRBJ1-5; D perhaps matches TRBD1 (6 bases). The germline V and J ends were trimmed by 1 base and 7 bases, with 14 bases remaining between them. The germline V gene has CDR1 SGHTA and CDR2 FQGNSA. The CDR3 is 15 residues long. CDR3 in amino acids: CASSLEGSGAQPQHF. The CDR3 nucleotides are TGTGCCAGCAGCTTAGAAGGGTCGGGGGCACAGCCCCAGCATTTT. Drawing the rest from reference TRBV7-2 and TRBJ1-5, the complete variable domain is GAGVSQSPSNKVTEKGKDVELRCDPISGHTALYWYRQSLGQGLEFLIYFQGNSAPDKSGLPSDRFSAERTGGSVSTLTIQRTQQEDSAVYLCASSLEGSGAQPQHFGDGTRLSIL.

This chain links TRBV7-9 with TRBJ2-1, with 10 bases that match TRBD1. Germline assignment: CDR1 SEHNR and CDR2 FQNEAQ (reference sequence). The J segment lost 4 bases and the V segment lost 3 bases, leaving 6 bases of the junction unmatched. This CDR3 spans 16 amino acids. CDR3 residues: CASSFAPGQGYNEQFF. The DNA for the CDR3 is TGTGCCAGCAGCTTCGCACCGGGACAGGGGTACAATGAGCAGTTCTTC.

CDR3: CASSVQGGTYEQYF. CDR3 nucleotide sequence: TGCGCCAGCAGCGTACAGGGGGGAACCTACGAGCAGTACTTC. V usage is TRBV5-1 and J usage is TRBJ2-7, with 8 bases fitting TRBD1. V shed 4 bases, J shed 2 bases, and the junction held 5 bases outside the gene matches. Germline CDR1 and CDR2: SGHRS and YFSETQ. The CDR3 has 14 amino acids.

The chain has TRBV27 and TRBJ2-5; 10 bases fit TRBD2. The CDR3 consists of 16 residues. Trimming at V came to 5 bases and at J to 5 bases, leaving 11 bases not matched to a gene. Germline V gene sequence: CDR1 MNHEY, CDR2 SMNVEV (reference sequence). DNA for the CDR3: TGTGCCAGCAGTCCCCGTGGACTAGCGGTCGAGGAGACCCAGTACTTC. This encodes CASSPRGLAVEETQYF.